These T cell receptor beta chains were read from a single sample in a study of shared clonotypes between healthy human individuals. Profiled with immunoSEQ multiplex PCR; TCRdb holds only in-frame clones, not every one. Of about 560,000 clones listed, around 78% were seen once; the top ten hold approximately 12%. Specimen: PBMCs. These receptor sequences come from a woman aged 40-49 years in good health. Some clones in this sample may be carry-over from other donors' samples. CDR3s include the opening cysteine and the closing phenylalanine or tryptophan. The D gene is left open where the match is weak. Rows give clone size only sometimes, using once, few, many, or a class for an expanded clone.

D gene: TRBD2; V gene: TRBV30; J gene: TRBJ2-1; clone size: few; CDR3 protein: CAWRWGGRGYNEQFF; CDR3 DNA: TGTGCCTGGAGGTGGGGCGGGAGGGGGTACAATGAGCAGTTCTTC
D gene: -; V gene: TRBV18; J gene: TRBJ1-1; clone size: -; CDR3 protein: CASSPQAEDTEAFF; CDR3 DNA: TGTGCCAGCTCACCTCAGGCGGAGGACACTGAAGCTTTCTTT
D gene: -; V gene: TRBV10-3; J gene: TRBJ1-2; clone size: once; CDR3 protein: CAHGQFLYGYTF; CDR3 DNA: TGTGCCCATGGACAGTTTTTGTATGGCTACACCTTC
D gene: -; V gene: TRBV18; J gene: TRBJ2-1; clone size: -; CDR3 protein: CASSPDVSEQFF; CDR3 DNA: TGTGCCAGCTCACCGGACGTCAGTGAGCAGTTCTTC
D gene: TRBD2; V gene: TRBV4-1; J gene: TRBJ2-3; clone size: -; CDR3 protein: CASSQDLAGGGDTQYF; CDR3 DNA: TGCGCCAGCAGCCAAGACTTGGCGGGAGGAGGAGATACGCAGTATTTT
D gene: -; V gene: TRBV29-1; J gene: TRBJ2-5; clone size: few; CDR3 protein: CSVEGRGGETQYF; CDR3 DNA: TGCAGCGTTGAAGGCAGGGGAGGAGAGACCCAGTACTTC
D gene: -; V gene: TRBV5-1; J gene: TRBJ1-2; clone size: many; CDR3 protein: CASSLETPNYGYTF; CDR3 DNA: TGCGCCAGCAGCTTGGAGACACCTAACTATGGCTACACCTTC
D gene: -; V gene: TRBV4-3; J gene: TRBJ2-7; clone size: -; CDR3 protein: CASSQETGISYEQYF; CDR3 DNA: TGCGCCAGCAGCCAAGAAACAGGGATCTCCTACGAGCAGTACTTC
D gene: TRBD1; V gene: TRBV10-3; J gene: TRBJ2-7; clone size: -; CDR3 protein: CAISPTGNYEQYF; CDR3 DNA: TGTGCCATCAGTCCGACAGGGAACTACGAGCAGTACTTC
D gene: -; V gene: TRBV5-6; J gene: TRBJ2-3; clone size: -; CDR3 protein: CASSLQGTDTQYF; CDR3 DNA: TGTGCCAGCAGTTTACAGGGAACAGATACGCAGTATTTT
D gene: -; V gene: TRBV10-3; J gene: TRBJ2-3; clone size: few; CDR3 protein: CATTHPPSWDTQYF; CDR3 DNA: TGTGCCACAACTCACCCACCATCATGGGATACGCAGTATTTT
D gene: -; V gene: TRBV30; J gene: TRBJ1-4; clone size: -; CDR3 protein: CAWSGQSNEKLFF; CDR3 DNA: TGTGCCTGGAGCGGGCAGAGTAATGAAAAACTGTTTTTT
D gene: -; V gene: TRBV25-1; J gene: TRBJ2-5; clone size: few; CDR3 protein: CASSELTEDPSRAQYF; CDR3 DNA: TGTGCCAGCAGTGAATTAACAGAAGATCCCTCAAGAGCCCAGTACTTC
D gene: -; V gene: TRBV19; J gene: TRBJ2-7; clone size: few; CDR3 protein: CASSGGNLAYEQYF; CDR3 DNA: TGTGCCAGTTCGGGTGGCAACCTGGCATACGAGCAGTACTTC
D gene: -; V gene: TRBV5-8; J gene: TRBJ2-2; clone size: -; CDR3 protein: CASRLTGPANTGELFF; CDR3 DNA: TGTGCCAGCCGGCTCACAGGACCCGCGAACACCGGGGAGCTGTTTTTT
D gene: -; V gene: TRBV29-1; J gene: TRBJ2-1; clone size: -; CDR3 protein: CSDRPGYNEQFF; CDR3 DNA: TGCAGCGACCGGCCGGGGTACAATGAGCAGTTCTTC
D gene: -; V gene: TRBV7-2; J gene: TRBJ1-3; clone size: -; CDR3 protein: CASSTYSGNTIYF; CDR3 DNA: TGTGCCAGCAGCACATACTCTGGAAACACCATATATTTT
D gene: TRBD2; V gene: TRBV29-1; J gene: TRBJ2-5; clone size: -; CDR3 protein: CSVEITSGGTEETQYF; CDR3 DNA: TGCAGCGTTGAAATTACTAGCGGGGGCACAGAGGAGACCCAGTACTTC